A selection of T cell receptor beta chains follows, all from one sample in a study of OX40 agonist ivuxolimab in advanced cancers. TCRdb's copy holds only in-frame clones and misses some; the assay was immunoSEQ multiplex PCR. The sample includes 42,000 or so clones, about 87% seen only once; the top ten take roughly 40%. Sequences were derived from CD4+ or CD8+ T cells sorted from blood, sampled in a trial of the OX40 agonist ivuxolimab. Every receptor here comes from an adult with an advanced solid tumor such as melanoma, head and neck, liver or kidney cancer. Both conserved end residues are part of each CDR3. Clone size, where shown, is once, few, many, or a class for clones that have expanded.

cdr3_aa: CASSAGETQYF
v_call: TRBV11-2
j_call: TRBJ2-5
clone_size: NA

cdr3_aa: CASSEDRRDTQYF
v_call: TRBV6-1
j_call: TRBJ2-3
clone_size: once

cdr3_aa: CASRGTGSRVRTDTQYF
v_call: TRBV7-9
j_call: TRBJ2-3
clone_size: NA

cdr3_aa: CASSPTGAEGYTF
v_call: TRBV25-1
j_call: TRBJ1-2
clone_size: NA

cdr3_aa: CASSPLYGPETQYF
v_call: TRBV14
j_call: TRBJ2-5
clone_size: few

cdr3_aa: CASSQERQGYDEQYF
v_call: TRBV4-1
j_call: TRBJ2-7
clone_size: NA

cdr3_aa: CASSHGSAGNTIYF
v_call: TRBV28
j_call: TRBJ1-3
clone_size: NA

cdr3_aa: CASSEASGRENEQFF
v_call: TRBV6-1
j_call: TRBJ2-1
clone_size: once

cdr3_aa: CASSLGGTSYNEQFF
v_call: TRBV5-1
j_call: TRBJ2-1
clone_size: NA

cdr3_aa: CASRTGTSDHEQYF
v_call: TRBV13
j_call: TRBJ2-7
clone_size: few

cdr3_aa: CASGKTGSNQPQHF
v_call: TRBV4-1
j_call: TRBJ1-5
clone_size: NA

cdr3_aa: CASSSTPYNEQFF
v_call: TRBV7-3
j_call: TRBJ2-1
clone_size: NA

cdr3_aa: CAWSPGIVYEQFF
v_call: TRBV30
j_call: TRBJ2-1
clone_size: NA

cdr3_aa: CASSKGQEGSGNTIYF
v_call: TRBV18
j_call: TRBJ1-3
clone_size: NA

cdr3_aa: CASSEGPQGNQPQHF
v_call: TRBV6-1
j_call: TRBJ1-5
clone_size: NA

cdr3_aa: CASSIGTGAGYTF
v_call: TRBV6-4
j_call: TRBJ1-2
clone_size: NA

cdr3_aa: CASSPPSRAGSKETQYF
v_call: TRBV18
j_call: TRBJ2-5
clone_size: NA

cdr3_aa: CSVWSYGYTF
v_call: TRBV29-1
j_call: TRBJ1-2
clone_size: NA

cdr3_aa: CASSLDDIAGGNTIYF
v_call: TRBV11-2
j_call: TRBJ1-3
clone_size: once

cdr3_aa: CASSPDLGETQYF
v_call: TRBV7-9
j_call: TRBJ2-5
clone_size: few

cdr3_aa: CASGPRKANEQFF
v_call: TRBV11-3
j_call: TRBJ2-1
clone_size: few

cdr3_aa: CASRPQANTGELFF
v_call: TRBV2
j_call: TRBJ2-2
clone_size: NA

cdr3_aa: CASSLEGATEAFF
v_call: TRBV11-2
j_call: TRBJ1-1
clone_size: NA

cdr3_aa: CARSGRLNTEAFF
v_call: TRBV5-3
j_call: TRBJ1-1
clone_size: NA

cdr3_aa: CASSAGQANSGNTIYF
v_call: TRBV9
j_call: TRBJ1-3
clone_size: NA

cdr3_aa: CASSQAQNENTEAFF
v_call: TRBV4-2
j_call: TRBJ1-1
clone_size: NA

cdr3_aa: CASSVGGTASILNYGYTF
v_call: TRBV2
j_call: TRBJ1-2
clone_size: NA

cdr3_aa: CASSYPTVNTGELFF
v_call: TRBV5-4
j_call: TRBJ2-2
clone_size: NA

cdr3_aa: CASSQDVTVNSPLHF
v_call: TRBV4-1
j_call: TRBJ1-6
clone_size: NA

cdr3_aa: CASSQRFLDTQYF
v_call: TRBV4-1
j_call: TRBJ2-3
clone_size: few

cdr3_aa: CASSYSNGGGLREQYF
v_call: TRBV6-5
j_call: TRBJ2-5
clone_size: NA

cdr3_aa: CATSRDFTGGDEQYF
v_call: TRBV15
j_call: TRBJ2-7
clone_size: NA

cdr3_aa: CASSLGGLSQETQYF
v_call: TRBV7-2
j_call: TRBJ2-5
clone_size: NA

cdr3_aa: CASSYTGTEAGTQYF
v_call: TRBV7-3
j_call: TRBJ2-3
clone_size: NA

cdr3_aa: CASRPRQGRSTDTQYF
v_call: TRBV28
j_call: TRBJ2-3
clone_size: NA

cdr3_aa: CASKPTGYGYTF
v_call: TRBV6-5
j_call: TRBJ1-2
clone_size: NA

cdr3_aa: CASSLTSGGETQYF
v_call: TRBV7-2
j_call: TRBJ2-5
clone_size: NA

cdr3_aa: CAISEGATLWGQETQYF
v_call: TRBV10-3
j_call: TRBJ2-5
clone_size: NA

cdr3_aa: CASSLDGDGYTF
v_call: TRBV7-2
j_call: TRBJ1-2
clone_size: NA

cdr3_aa: CASNRGQLGQGESTGELFF
v_call: TRBV27
j_call: TRBJ2-2
clone_size: NA

cdr3_aa: CASSQLLAGVASGANVLTF
v_call: TRBV4-2
j_call: TRBJ2-6
clone_size: NA

cdr3_aa: CASSSLGGISYNEQFF
v_call: TRBV7-2
j_call: TRBJ2-1
clone_size: NA

cdr3_aa: CSVEAPDSGDEQFF
v_call: TRBV29-1
j_call: TRBJ2-1
clone_size: NA

cdr3_aa: CASSYSIEGYNEQFF
v_call: TRBV6-5
j_call: TRBJ2-1
clone_size: NA

cdr3_aa: CASSPGTMNTEAFF
v_call: TRBV5-1
j_call: TRBJ1-1
clone_size: NA

cdr3_aa: CSEAFDQGAQGRYF
v_call: TRBV29-1
j_call: TRBJ2-7
clone_size: NA

cdr3_aa: CASSTQGTTEAFF
v_call: TRBV19
j_call: TRBJ1-1
clone_size: NA

cdr3_aa: CASRHKGQGDRTRSYEQYF
v_call: TRBV5-1
j_call: TRBJ2-7
clone_size: NA

cdr3_aa: CASRQGQGNEKLFF
v_call: TRBV2
j_call: TRBJ1-4
clone_size: NA

cdr3_aa: CASSSTVSSYEQYF
v_call: TRBV7-8
j_call: TRBJ2-7
clone_size: NA